The clone carrying this T cell receptor beta chain was observed a handful of times. The antigen remains undetermined. The data stem from a study of blood T cells in healthy people across ages. The study, taken as a whole, reports: Whereas aged donors had fewer naive CD4+ cells, long-lived donors had more of them and higher diversity. TCR beta diversity per million T cells fell roughly linearly with age.

Primed by a sample-barcoded 5' primer and a J-beta primer mix, a second PCR proceeded for 7 to 11 cycles. One entry per CDR3 protein, called by TCRdb with MiXCR from the 5' RACE reads. The sample lists about 730,000 distinct CDR3 sequences, approximately 43% seen once, with more than 20% in the top ten. The CDR3 contains 17 residues. The V gene end was trimmed by 0 bases and the J gene end by 4 bases; junction bases not matched to a gene: 12. The germline V gene encodes CDR1 SGDLS and CDR2 YYNGEE. Isolation of PBMCs gave at least 6 million cells per sample. Total RNA was isolated from each sample in quantities of at least 6 micrograms.

Sequenced sample: blood. The genes are TRBV9 and TRBJ2-7, with 8 bases identical to TRBD1. This receptor was taken from a woman aged 55 to 70 in good health. The CDR3 sequence: CASSVATRDRGRYEQYF. CDR3 DNA: TGTGCCAGCAGCGTAGCTACGAGAGACAGGGGAAGGTACGAGCAGTACTTC.